Each of the 12 T cell receptor beta chains below was sequenced from the same sample in a study of metastatic and nonmetastatic thyroid tumors. Before thyroid surgery, none of the patients had received any treatment. TCRdb re-processed the PCR reads through MiXCR. The repertoire includes more than 65,000 clones, over 12% of them detected once, and approximately 7% sits in the top ten. Sequenced material: blood. All receptors derive from a male donor with papillary thyroid cancer or a benign thyroid nodule (not recorded which). Some clones in this sample may be carry-over from other donors' samples.

This clone has ten or more counts. The genes are TRBV20-1 and TRBJ2-3, with 7 bases identical to TRBD2. The CDR3 length is 15 residues. The germline gives CDR1 DFQATT, CDR2 SNEGSKA (reference sequence). Trimming cost V 6 bases and J 0 bases; bases outside gene matches: 9. CDR3 coding DNA: TGCAGTGCCATGACTAGCTCCTCTAGCACAGATACGCAGTATTTT. It is translated as CSAMTSSSSTDTQYF.

Points on this clone: Being one base from a much bigger clone, this may be a read error. The J gene is TRBJ2-3, the V gene TRBV2; D is perhaps TRBD2 (6 bases). The length of the CDR3 is 15 residues. In germline, CDR1 is SNHLY, CDR2 FYNNEI. Trimming left V 10 bases short and J 1 base short, with 18 bases between. Written as DNA, the CDR3 is TGTGCCACCCACGGACGGGGGTCTGGCACAGATACGCAGTATTTT. Translated: CATHGRGSGTDTQYF.

In its sample, this clone was seen many times. The rearrangement links TRBV4-1 to TRBJ2-7; the match to TRBD2 covers 8 bases. Germline V gene sequence: CDR1 MGHRA, CDR2 YSYEKL. This CDR3 is built from 18 residues. With 2 bases clipped from V and 5 bases from J, the junction kept 17 bases outside the gene matches. The CDR3 DNA is TGCGCCAGCAGCCAATTCACCCCCAGCGGGAGAATGTCTGACGAGCAGTACTTC. Its protein product is CASSQFTPSGRMSDEQYF.

This clone was seen ten or more times. The CDR3 nucleotides read TGTGCCAGTAGTATTCAGGGCGTAGGCTATGGCTACACCTTC. Translation: CASSIQGVGYGYTF. The rearrangement uses TRBV19 and TRBJ1-2; tentatively, D is TRBD1 (5 bases). Per germline, CDR1 LNHDA and CDR2 SQIVND (reference sequence). The length of the CDR3 is 14 residues. Trimming took 3 bases from V and 4 from J, leaving 12 bases between them.

The gene calls are TRBV20-1 and TRBJ2-7; 9 positions agree with TRBD1. The germline CDR1 and CDR2 sequences are DFQATT and SNEGSKA (reference sequence). Unmatched junction bases numbered 4, after V lost 1 base and J lost 3 bases. CDR3 length: 14 amino acids. Here the CDR3 DNA reads TGCAGTGCTAGAGGACAGGGGGTGGTCTACGAGCAGTACTTC. Translation: CSARGQGVVYEQYF.

This clone was counted once. This may stem from a read error, because a much larger clone lies one nucleotide away. The same CDR3 arises from other DNA sequences in this sample as well. The rearrangement links TRBV9 to TRBJ2-5; TRBD2 aligns across 10 bases. Germline V gives CDR1 SGDLS, CDR2 YYNGEE. Losses at the gene ends were 5 bases for V and 2 bases for J; bases not matched to a gene: 6. The CDR3 runs 15 residues. The CDR3 region is CASSTSGGVQETQYF. DNA of the CDR3: TGTGCCAGCAGTACGAGCGGGGGGGTGCAAGAGACCCAGTACTTC.

There are many counts of this clone. The chain couples TRBV3-1 to TRBJ2-1, with D possibly being TRBD2 (6 bases). Trimming removed 4 bases from V and 0 bases from J, with 13 bases in between. CDR3 length: 16 amino acids. CDR1 is LGHDT, CDR2 YNNKEL, per germline (reference sequence). DNA for the CDR3: TGTGCCAGCAGCCGAAGTTTGGGAGGCTCCTACAATGAGCAGTTCTTC. Residues: CASSRSLGGSYNEQFF.

Comment on this clone: This may be a read error: a much more frequent sequence differs by one nucleotide. The chain is built from TRBV4-3 and TRBJ1-1; D gene unclear. The CDR3 runs 15 residues. Germline CDR1 LGHNA, CDR2 YSLEER. The CDR3 coding sequence is TGCGCCAGCAGCCAAGAAGGACGGGAGAACACTGAAGCTCTCTTT. Encoded protein: CASSQEGRENTEALF.

The V call is TRBV11-1, the J call TRBJ2-1; D gene ambiguous. V was clipped by 5 bases and J by 6 bases, with 23 bases between them. The V gene's germline CDR1 is SGHAT and CDR2 FQDESV (reference sequence). The CDR3 has 17 residues. CDR3 protein: CASSNPYAPAVGNEQFF. The DNA of the CDR3 is TGTGCCAGCAGCAACCCTTATGCGCCTGCTGTGGGCAATGAGCAGTTCTTC.

There are many counts of this clone. V usage is TRBV5-4 and J usage is TRBJ2-1; D might be TRBD2 (6 bases). Between the trimmed V and J ends, which lost 2 bases and 12 bases, there was a span of 12 bases. This CDR3 spans 12 amino acids. CDR1 is SGHNT and CDR2 is YYREEE in the germline V gene (reference sequence). This chain's CDR3 is CASSFGSRVQFF. CDR3 nucleotide sequence: TGTGCCAGCAGCTTCGGGAGCAGGGTGCAGTTCTTC.

This clone was found many times. The rearrangement uses TRBV2 and TRBJ2-3, with D hard to call. Trimming cost V 3 bases and J 4 bases, with 11 bases left between them. This CDR3 region has 14 residues. The germline V gene encodes CDR1 SNHLY and CDR2 FYNNEI. CDR3: CASSDGLSPDTQYF. DNA for the CDR3: TGTGCCAGCAGTGATGGGCTAAGCCCAGATACGCAGTATTTT.

This clone was seen many times. The chain employs TRBV20-1 and TRBJ2-2; 12 nucleotides line up with TRBD2. This CDR3 comprises 16 residues. Germline V gene lookup returns CDR1 DFQATT and CDR2 SNEGSKA (reference sequence). Unmatched junction bases numbered 7, after V lost 3 bases and J lost 5 bases. The CDR3 coding sequence is TGCAGTGCTAGGGGATCTAGCGGGAGGGCAACCGGGGAGCTGTTTTTT. It translates to CSARGSSGRATGELFF.